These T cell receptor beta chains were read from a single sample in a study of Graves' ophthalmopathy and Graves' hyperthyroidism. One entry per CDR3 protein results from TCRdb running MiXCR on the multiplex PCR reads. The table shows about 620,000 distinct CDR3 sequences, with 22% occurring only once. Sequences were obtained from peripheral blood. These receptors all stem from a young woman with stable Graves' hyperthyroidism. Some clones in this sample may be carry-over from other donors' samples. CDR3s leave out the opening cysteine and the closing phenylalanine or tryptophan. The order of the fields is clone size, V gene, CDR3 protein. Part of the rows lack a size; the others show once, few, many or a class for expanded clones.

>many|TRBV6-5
ASSYSRGRSPLH
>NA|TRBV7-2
ASSLWGIGNYGYT
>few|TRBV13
ASSTIPGLAGEYQETQY
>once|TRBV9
ASSGGEGGYEQY
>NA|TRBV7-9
ASSLLGTGNYGYT
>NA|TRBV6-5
ASSYSDRVGNTEAF
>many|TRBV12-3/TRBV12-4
ASSPHTAQETQY
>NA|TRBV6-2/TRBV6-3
ASTGDYYEQY
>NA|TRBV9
ASSVEPIQGARANTIY
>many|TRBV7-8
ASSWGIYEQY
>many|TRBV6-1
ASRRDRRSEAF
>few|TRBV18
ASSPIAKSYEQY
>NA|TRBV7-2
ASSFDTPLQETQY
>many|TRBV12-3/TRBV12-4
ASIKRGGSDHEQY
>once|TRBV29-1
SFEGRLMNTEAF
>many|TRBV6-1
ASSEVQPIYEQY
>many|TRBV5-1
ASSRTIAQETQY
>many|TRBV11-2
ASSTERAKNIQY
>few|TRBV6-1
AISDSEGYT
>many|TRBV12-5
ASGFFGAEETQY
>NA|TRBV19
ASSRDRVPKNTGELF
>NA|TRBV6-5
ASSLTGPRGGNEQY
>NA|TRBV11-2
ASSLDRWSSYEQY
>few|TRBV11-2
ASSPSLTGAPYEQY
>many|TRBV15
ATSRDVNGIQPQH
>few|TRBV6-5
ASSCWMGPGEQY
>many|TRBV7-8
ASSFSGTTLQETQY
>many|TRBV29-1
SVERPGGTEAF
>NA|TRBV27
ASAPSAYEQY
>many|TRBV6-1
ASSTVWRANGNTIY
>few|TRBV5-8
ASRARVPPQETQY
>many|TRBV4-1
ASSWGQGNNQPQH
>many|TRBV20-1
SARDGAGGEETQY
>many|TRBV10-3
AIRGKRDRLYEQY
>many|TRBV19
ASKMYRGATEAF
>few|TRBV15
AASRGSAGAQETQY
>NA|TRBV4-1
ASRRTSGVLQETQY
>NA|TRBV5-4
ASSLSETPYEQY
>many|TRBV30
AWSWSGGRQETQY
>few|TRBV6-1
ASSEGRLRDPDTEAF
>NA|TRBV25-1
ASREGVVRAHSPLH
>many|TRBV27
ASSWRQGATEEQY
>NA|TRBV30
ASSELSYEQY
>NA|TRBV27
ASSPLGGYSNQPQH
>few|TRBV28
ASEGRGREQY
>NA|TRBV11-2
ASSSLTGRNTEAF
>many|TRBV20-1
SARTTRDGYT
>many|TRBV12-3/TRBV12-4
ASSRGGPGGYT
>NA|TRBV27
ASGRAGANVLT
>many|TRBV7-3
ASSLDGTYGYT
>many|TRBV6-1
ASRQGNRNTEAF
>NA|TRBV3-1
ASSRQTWGTEAF
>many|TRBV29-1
SVEKQLGEQY
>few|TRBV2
ASMFEVPTYDQY
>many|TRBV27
ASSLYGTSGTYEQY
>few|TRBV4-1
ASSQVAGKNIQY
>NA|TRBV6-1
ASNKQGIHEQY
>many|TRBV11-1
ASSLALGVPLYGYT
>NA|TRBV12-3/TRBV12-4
ASSLTEGGYEQY
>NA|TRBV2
ASAGMDTEAF